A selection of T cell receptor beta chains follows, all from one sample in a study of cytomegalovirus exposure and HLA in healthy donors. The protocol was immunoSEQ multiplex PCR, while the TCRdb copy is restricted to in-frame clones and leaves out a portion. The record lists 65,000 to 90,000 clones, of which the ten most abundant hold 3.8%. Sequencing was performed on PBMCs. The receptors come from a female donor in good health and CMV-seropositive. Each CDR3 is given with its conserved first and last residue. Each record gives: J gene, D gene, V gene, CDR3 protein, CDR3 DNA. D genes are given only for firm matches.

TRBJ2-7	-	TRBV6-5	CASSYQGQTSEQYF	TGTGCCAGCAGTTACCAGGGTCAAACCTCCGAGCAGTACTTC
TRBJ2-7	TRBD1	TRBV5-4	CASSSPGTGVDEQYF	TGTGCCAGCAGCTCGCCTGGGACAGGGGTTGACGAGCAGTACTTC
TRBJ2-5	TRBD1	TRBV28	CASRTGGLYQETQYF	TGTGCCAGCCGAACAGGGGGCTTGTACCAAGAGACCCAGTACTTC
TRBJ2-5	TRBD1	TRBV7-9	CASSLSGQPLRKTQYF	TGTGCCAGCAGCCTATCGGGACAGCCCCTCCGGAAGACCCAGTACTTC
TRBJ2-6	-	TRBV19	CASSLQGSGANVLTF	TGTGCCAGTAGCCTCCAGGGCTCTGGGGCCAACGTCCTGACTTTC
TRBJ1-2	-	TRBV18	CASSSQGNGYTF	TGTGCCAGCTCGTCTCAGGGGAATGGCTACACCTTC
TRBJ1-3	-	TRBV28	CASSLWGADSGNTIYF	TGTGCCAGCAGTTTATGGGGAGCAGATTCTGGAAACACCATATATTTT
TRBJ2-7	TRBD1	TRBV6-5	CASGQGYEQYF	TGTGCCAGCGGACAGGGGTACGAGCAGTACTTC
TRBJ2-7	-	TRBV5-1	CASRTQQGLIYEQYF	TGCGCCAGCAGAACTCAGCAGGGGTTAATCTACGAGCAGTACTTC
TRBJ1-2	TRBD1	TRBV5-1	CASSLAVAGGNYGYTF	TGCGCCAGCAGCTTGGCCGTGGCAGGGGGTAACTATGGCTACACCTTC
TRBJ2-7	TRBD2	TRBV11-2	CASSAGTSGRAVEQYF	TGTGCCAGCAGCGCCGGGACTAGCGGGAGGGCCGTCGAGCAGTACTTC
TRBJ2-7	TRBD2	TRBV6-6	CASSAIPSGSSEQYF	TGTGCCAGCAGTGCGATTCCTAGCGGGAGCAGCGAGCAGTACTTC
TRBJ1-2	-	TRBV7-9	CASSLSGGNYGYTF	TGTGCCAGCAGCTTATCTGGGGGGAACTATGGCTACACCTTC
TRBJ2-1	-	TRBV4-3	CASSQDPVPYNEQFF	TGCGCCAGCAGCCAAGACCCAGTCCCCTACAATGAGCAGTTCTTC
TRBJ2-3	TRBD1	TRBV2	CASRPGQGATDTQYF	TGTGCCAGCAGGCCCGGACAGGGAGCCACAGATACGCAGTATTTT
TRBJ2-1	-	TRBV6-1	CASSEDPRQGKNNEQFF	TGTGCCAGCAGTGAAGACCCCCGGCAGGGGAAAAACAATGAGCAGTTCTTC
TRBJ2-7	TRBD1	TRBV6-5	CASSYGTGVPYEQYF	TGTGCCAGCAGTTACGGTACAGGGGTCCCCTACGAGCAGTACTTC
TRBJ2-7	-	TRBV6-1	CASSEGGFYYEQYF	TGTGCCAGCAGTGAAGGGGGCTTTTACTACGAGCAGTACTTC
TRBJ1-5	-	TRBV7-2	CASSLFNRGRGNQPQHF	TGTGCCAGCAGCTTATTTAATCGGGGTAGGGGCAATCAGCCCCAGCATTTT
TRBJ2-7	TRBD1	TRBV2	CASMGQGYSYEQYF	TGTGCCAGCATGGGACAGGGTTACTCCTACGAGCAGTACTTC
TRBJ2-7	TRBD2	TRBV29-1	CSVELDGGGTYEQYF	TGCAGCGTTGAACTGGACGGGGGGGGCACCTACGAGCAGTACTTC
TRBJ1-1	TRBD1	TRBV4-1	CASRGQGSNTEAFF	TGCGCCAGCCGCGGACAGGGATCGAACACTGAAGCTTTCTTT
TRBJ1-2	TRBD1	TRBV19	CASSTGTVANYGYTF	TGTGCCAGTAGTACGGGGACAGTAGCTAACTATGGCTACACCTTC
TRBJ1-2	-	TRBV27	CASSSSRPGYGYTF	TGTGCCAGCAGTTCCTCCAGGCCAGGCTATGGCTACACCTTC
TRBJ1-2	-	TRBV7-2	CASSAHHGYTF	TGTGCCAGCAGCGCGCACCATGGCTACACCTTC
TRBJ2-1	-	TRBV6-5	CASSTTGSPHNEQFF	TGTGCCAGCAGTACCACCGGGTCCCCACACAATGAGCAGTTCTTC
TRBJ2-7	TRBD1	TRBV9	CASSVGQGPYEQYF	TGTGCCAGCAGCGTCGGACAGGGACCCTACGAGCAGTACTTC
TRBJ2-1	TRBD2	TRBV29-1	CSVERTDLAGGDNEQFF	TGCAGCGTTGAGAGGACAGATCTAGCGGGAGGTGACAATGAGCAGTTCTTC
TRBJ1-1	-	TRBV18	CASSPSSGDTEAFF	TGTGCCAGCTCACCCTCAAGCGGGGACACTGAAGCTTTCTTT
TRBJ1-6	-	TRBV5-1	CASSPMGSRGSPLHF	TGCGCCAGCAGCCCAATGGGGTCCCGGGGATCACCCCTCCACTTT
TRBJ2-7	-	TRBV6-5	CASSSSGTGIYEQYF	TGTGCCAGCAGCTCGAGCGGGACAGGCATATACGAGCAGTACTTC
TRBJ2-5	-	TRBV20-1	CSASPEETQYF	TGCAGTGCTAGCCCGGAAGAGACCCAGTACTTC
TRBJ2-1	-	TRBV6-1	CASLTSSYNEQFF	TGTGCCAGCCTTACTTCCTCCTACAATGAGCAGTTCTTC
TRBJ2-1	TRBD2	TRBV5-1	CASSLEANSGADNEQFF	TGCGCCAGCAGCTTGGAAGCCAATAGCGGGGCCGACAATGAGCAGTTCTTC
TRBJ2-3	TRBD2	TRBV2	CASRTSGWDTQYF	TGTGCCAGCCGGACTAGCGGGTGGGATACGCAGTATTTT
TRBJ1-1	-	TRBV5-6	CASTWTPNTEAFF	TGTGCCAGCACCTGGACACCGAACACTGAAGCTTTCTTT
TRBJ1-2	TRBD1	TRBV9	CASSGRDRGNYGYTF	TGTGCCAGCAGCGGACGCGACAGGGGGAACTATGGCTACACCTTC
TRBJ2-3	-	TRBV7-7	CASSPSTLSTDTQYF	TGTGCTAGCAGCCCATCAACACTAAGCACAGATACGCAGTATTTT
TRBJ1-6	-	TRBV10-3	CAIKESSYNSPLHF	TGTGCCATCAAGGAGAGCTCCTATAATTCACCCCTCCACTTT
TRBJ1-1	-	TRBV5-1	CASSLGPNTEAFF	TGCGCCAGCAGCTTGGGGCCGAACACTGAAGCTTTCTTT
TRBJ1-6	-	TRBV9	CASSVGGVLDSPLHF	TGTGCCAGCAGCGTAGGGGGGGTGTTGGATTCACCCCTCCACTTT
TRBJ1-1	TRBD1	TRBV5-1	CASSLRTGGGMNTEAFF	TGCGCCAGCAGCTTAAGGACAGGGGGCGGCATGAACACTGAAGCTTTCTTT
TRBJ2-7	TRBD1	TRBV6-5	CASSSGQGAREQYF	TGTGCCAGCAGTTCGGGACAGGGGGCAAGGGAGCAGTACTTC
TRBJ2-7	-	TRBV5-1	CASRADWNYEQYF	TGCGCCAGCAGGGCGGACTGGAACTACGAGCAGTACTTC
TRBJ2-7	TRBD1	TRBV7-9	CASSLFGTDTYEQYF	TGTGCCAGCAGCTTATTTGGGACAGATACCTACGAGCAGTACTTC
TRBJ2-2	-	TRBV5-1	CASSPHRGGSTGELFF	TGCGCCAGCAGTCCCCATCGAGGAGGGAGCACCGGGGAGCTGTTTTTT
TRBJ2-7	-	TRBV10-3	CAISGQAYEQYF	TGTGCCATCAGTGGCCAGGCCTACGAGCAGTACTTC
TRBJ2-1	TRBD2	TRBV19	CASSGLEQFF	TGTGCCTCTAGCGGTCTAGAGCAGTTCTTC
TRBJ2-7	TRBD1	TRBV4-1	CASSQGRNRGGYEQYF	TGCGCCAGCAGCCAAGGTCGCAACAGGGGCGGCTACGAGCAGTACTTC
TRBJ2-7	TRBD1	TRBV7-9	CASSLTGTGAIEQYF	TGTGCCAGCAGCTTAACCGGGACAGGGGCGATCGAGCAGTACTTC
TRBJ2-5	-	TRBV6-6	CASSGHTLTKETQYF	TGTGCCAGCAGTGGACATACCCTTACAAAGGAGACCCAGTACTTC
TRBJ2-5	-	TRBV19	CASSSRDTQETQYF	TGTGCCAGTAGTAGCCGGGACACCCAAGAGACCCAGTACTTC
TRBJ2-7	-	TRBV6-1	CASNPAGPSYEQYF	TGTGCCAGCAATCCCGCAGGGCCCTCCTACGAGCAGTACTTC